One sample yielded the 30 T cell receptor beta chains listed below, sequenced in a study of beta chain features in type 1 diabetes. Isolated RNA was reverse transcribed in full, so expressed TCRB transcripts were sequenced. Method: immunoSEQ multiplex PCR; TCRdb's copy keeps in-frame clones and lacks some. There are about 320,000 clones in the sample; roughly 15% occur only once, and more than 6.5% lies in the top ten. Sequencing was carried out using central memory CD4+ T cells from blood. Receptors originate from a man between 25 and 39 years old in good health.

The V call is TRBV5-6, the J call TRBJ2-5; a weak D match, TRBD1 (6 bases). Between the trimmed V and J ends, which lost 1 base and 7 bases, there was a span of 11 bases. This CDR3 is built from 13 residues. CDR1 is SGHDT, CDR2 YYEEEE, per germline. CDR3 protein: CASSLSGEGTQYF. In nucleotides, the CDR3 is TGTGCCAGCAGCTTGTCAGGGGAAGGGACCCAGTACTTC.

This clone occurred a few times. V usage is TRBV5-1 and J usage is TRBJ2-3, with a weak D call TRBD2 (5 bases). Germline loops: CDR1 SGHRS, CDR2 YFSETQ. The germline V and J ends were trimmed by 4 bases and 2 bases, with 14 bases remaining between them. The CDR3 is made up of 15 amino acids. Here the CDR3 DNA reads TGCGCCAGCAGCGAGGGAGCTCACCCCACAGATACGCAGTATTTT. This codes for CASSEGAHPTDTQYF.

Concerning this clone itself: This sample also contains other DNA sequences that code for the same CDR3. The chain carries TRBV7-2 and TRBJ2-5; perhaps TRBD2 as D (5 bases). Germline CDR1 is SGHTA and CDR2 is FQGNSA. V was trimmed by 4 bases and J by 4 bases, leaving 7 bases between them. This CDR3 contains 12 residues. CDR3 region: CASSSEGETQYF. The CDR3 bases are TGTGCCAGCAGCTCTGAGGGAGAGACCCAGTACTTC. The whole variable domain, filled in from reference TRBV7-2 and TRBJ2-5, reads GAGVSQSPSNKVTEKGKDVELRCDPISGHTALYWYRQSLGQGLEFLIYFQGNSAPDKSGLPSDRFSAERTGGSVSTLTIQRTQQEDSAVYLCASSSEGETQYFGPGTRLLVL.

The chain recombines TRBV7-9 with TRBJ2-3, with unresolved D. The CDR3 runs to 12 residues. In germline, CDR1 is SEHNR, CDR2 FQNEAQ (reference sequence). The V gene lost 0 bases and the J gene lost 9 bases, with 7 bases spanning the gap. CDR3 sequence: CASSLASDTQYF. CDR3 DNA sequence: TGTGCCAGCAGCTTAGCCAGCGACACGCAGTATTTT.

This clone was counted a few times. CDR3 in DNA: TGTGCCAGAGTTGACAGGGCTAGCAATCAGCCCCAGCATTTT. Residues: CARVDRASNQPQHF. This chain joins TRBV21-1 and TRBJ1-5; the table's TRBD1 call for D was not verified on the DNA. TRBV21-1 has pseudogene status. This CDR3 region has 14 residues.

The chain has TRBV9 and TRBJ1-6; D remains ambiguous. CDR1 SGDLS and CDR2 YYNGEE come from the germline V gene. The CDR3 has 16 residues. Trimming took off 2 bases at V and 7 bases at J, with 16 bases between the two ends. CDR3 nucleotides: TGTGCCAGCAGCGTCGGCCAGACGCCCACCAATTCACCCCTCCACTTT. Its translation is CASSVGQTPTNSPLHF.

J is TRBJ2-1 and V is TRBV12-5; D might be TRBD1 or TRBD2, each matching 7 bases. Between the trimmed V and J ends, which lost 3 bases and 7 bases, there was a span of 13 bases. This CDR3 contains 14 residues. In germline, CDR1 is LGHNT, CDR2 FRNRAP. CDR3 DNA sequence: TGTGCTAGTGGTTTCCAGGGGGGGGTGAATGAGCAGTTCTTC. Its translation is CASGFQGGVNEQFF. The full variable domain, rest sourced from reference TRBV12-5 and TRBJ2-1, is DARVTQTPRHKVTEMGQEVTMRCQPILGHNTVFWYRQTMMQGLELLAYFRNRAPLDDSGMPKDRFSAEMPDATLATLKIQPSEPRDSAVYFCASGFQGGVNEQFFGPGTRLTVL.

This clone was detected a few times. The genes are TRBV7-3 and TRBJ2-1; no clear D. The CDR3 consists of 14 residues. V was pared by 0 bases and J by 8 bases, with 11 bases between. CDR1 is SGHTA, CDR2 FQGTGA, per germline. This chain's CDR3 is CASSLTLSHDEQFF. CDR3 in DNA: TGTGCCAGCAGCTTAACCCTTAGCCACGATGAGCAGTTCTTC.

This clone was recorded a few times. This sequence joins TRBV5-1 and TRBJ1-5; TRBD1 agrees at 7 bases. This CDR3 comprises 14 residues. V was pared by 0 bases and J by 9 bases, with 6 bases of the junction left unmatched. Germline loops: CDR1 SGHRS, CDR2 YFSETQ. The CDR3 sequence is CASSLGNRGGPQHF. As DNA, the CDR3 is TGCGCCAGCAGCTTGGGTAACAGGGGCGGGCCCCAGCATTTT. Full variable domain (missing parts from reference TRBV5-1 and TRBJ1-5): KAGVTQTPRYLIKTRGQQVTLSCSPISGHRSVSWYQQTPGQGLQFLFEYFSETQRNKGNFPGRFSGRQFSNSRSEMNVSTLELGDSALYLCASSLGNRGGPQHFGDGTRLSIL.

As to this clone: A much larger clone is a single base away; this may be a read error. The CDR3 is CASSHNTEAFF. CDR3 coding DNA: TGTGCCAGCAGCCACAACACTGAAGCTTTCTTT. V and J are TRBV5-8 and TRBJ1-1; no clear D gene. CDR3 length: 11 residues. The germline CDR1 and CDR2 sequences are SGHTS and YDEGEE. V lost 4 bases to trimming and J lost 2 bases, with 3 bases between them.

This clone was counted a few times. With a far larger clone one base away, a read error is the likely cause. This chain joins TRBV11-2 and TRBJ2-7; 8 nucleotides align to TRBD2. Germline V lookup: CDR1 SGHAT, CDR2 FQNNGV. The J segment lost 3 bases and the V segment lost 8 bases, leaving 21 bases of the junction unmatched. The CDR3 sequence is 18 residues long. The CDR3 bases are TGTGCCAGCGCAGCTGTTGCGGGGGGAGTTTTTTCCGACTACGAGCAGTACTTC. Translated: CASAAVAGGVFSDYEQYF. The entire variable domain, with the rest obtained from reference TRBV11-2 and TRBJ2-7, is as follows: EAGVAQSPRYKIIEKRQSVAFWCNPISGHATLYWYQQILGQGPKLLIQFQNNGVVDDSQLPKDRFSAERLKGVDSTLKIQPAKLEDSAVYLCASAAVAGGVFSDYEQYFGPGTRLTVT.

This CDR3 reads CASSQALDNEQFF. CDR3 coding DNA: TGCGCCAGCAGCCAAGCCCTCGACAATGAGCAGTTCTTC. V and J are TRBV4-3 and TRBJ2-1, with D uncertain. This CDR3 contains 13 residues. In germline, CDR1 is LGHNA, CDR2 YSLEER. V was cut by 1 base and J by 5 bases, with 6 bases left in between.

Only a few counts were recorded for this clone. The chain carries TRBV5-1 and TRBJ2-1, with TRBD2 matching 10 bases. The junction had 3 bases not matched to a gene; V was cut back by 4 bases and J by 2 bases. The CDR3 is 15 residues long. Germline assignment: CDR1 SGHRS and CDR2 YFSETQ. The CDR3 loop is CASSQGLAAYNEQFF. DNA of the CDR3: TGCGCCAGCAGCCAAGGACTAGCGGCCTACAATGAGCAGTTCTTC.

This clone was detected only a few times. The chain couples TRBV20-1 to TRBJ2-2; D gene uncertain. The CDR3 spans 11 residues. Trimming removed 6 bases from V and 6 bases from J, with 8 bases in between. Germline V gene data show CDR1 as DFQATT and CDR2 as SNEGSKA (reference sequence). In nucleotides, the CDR3 is TGCAGTGCCACTCGGTCCGGGGAGCTGTTTTTT. This encodes CSATRSGELFF.

This clone was seen more than once but under ten times. The genes are TRBV7-3 and TRBJ2-3, with 9 positions matching TRBD2. CDR1 and CDR2 from the germline V gene are SGHTA and FQGTGA. V trimming: 3 bases; J trimming: 2 bases; junction bases outside the gene matches: 3. The CDR3 has 15 residues. CDR3 in DNA: TGTGCCAGCAGCTTGCGGGAGGGCAACACAGATACGCAGTATTTT. It translates to CASSLREGNTDTQYF.

There are a few counts of this clone. The chain links TRBV7-2 to TRBJ1-1; no firm D call. V was clipped by 5 bases and J by 4 bases, with 14 bases between them. CDR3 length: 14 amino acids. CDR1 and CDR2 (germline): SGHTA, FQGNSA. In nucleotides, the CDR3 is TGTGCCAGCAGCCTGACTTCTCCGGGCACTGAAGCTTTCTTT. Its protein product is CASSLTSPGTEAFF.

This clone has more than one count but fewer than ten. The rearrangement joins TRBV18 to TRBJ2-2, with 11 nucleotides matching TRBD2. Germline lookup yields CDR1 KGHSH and CDR2 LQKENI. Unmatched junction bases numbered 10, after V lost 4 bases and J lost 0 bases. The length of the CDR3 is 19 residues. The CDR3 coding sequence is TGTGCCAGCTCACGGTTGAGTCTAGCGGGAGGCCCGAACACCGGGGAGCTGTTTTTT. Its translation is CASSRLSLAGGPNTGELFF.

This clone came up a few times. This may be a read error: a much more frequent sequence differs by one nucleotide. The chain employs TRBV5-4 and TRBJ2-3; D is unresolved. V shed 0 bases and J shed 6 bases, with 11 bases lying between them. The germline gives CDR1 SGHNT, CDR2 YYREEE (reference sequence). CDR3 size: 14 residues. CDR3 in DNA: TGTGCCAGCAGCTTGGGCGTACCCAGGGATACGCAGTATTTT. It translates to CASSLGVPRDTQYF.

The CDR3 DNA follows: TGTGCCAGTAGTACATTACGACAGCCGAACTATGGCTACACCTTC. Translation gives CASSTLRQPNYGYTF. The rearrangement links TRBV19 to TRBJ1-2; perhaps TRBD1 as D (5 bases). Germline CDR1 is LNHDA and CDR2 is SQIVND (reference sequence). Trimming took off 4 bases at V and 2 bases at J, with 14 bases between the two ends. This CDR3 is built from 15 residues. The variable domain in full, completed from reference TRBV19 and TRBJ1-2, reads DGGITQSPKYLFRKEGQNVTLSCEQNLNHDAMYWYRQDPGQGLRLIYYSQIVNDFQKGDIAEGYSVSREKKESFPLTVTSAQKNPTAFYLCASSTLRQPNYGYTFGSGTRLTVV.

This clone was seen a handful of times. CDR3 sequence reads: CASRWNSADNEQFF. CDR3 nucleotide sequence: TGTGCCAGCCGTTGGAATAGCGCGGACAATGAGCAGTTCTTC. The chain joins TRBV7-2 to TRBJ2-1, with a possible D match to TRBD2 (5 bases). The CDR3 sequence is 14 residues long. CDR1 is SGHTA and CDR2 is FQGNSA in the germline V gene. V shed 8 bases and J shed 5 bases, with 16 bases lying between them.

In its sample, this clone was seen many times. The chain carries TRBV16 and TRBJ1-1; D gene unclear. The CDR3 length is 14 residues. With 3 bases removed from V and 5 bases from J, the gap between germline ends came to 13 bases. CDR1 and CDR2 (germline): KGHSY, FQNENV. This CDR3 reads CASSQLGRRTEAFF. Here the CDR3 DNA reads TGTGCCAGCAGCCAGTTGGGCAGGAGGACTGAAGCTTTCTTT.

In this sample, this clone turned up a few times. The V call is TRBV5-1, the J call TRBJ1-2, with a tentative D call TRBD1 (6 bases). V gave up 4 bases and J gave up 2 bases, with 9 bases separating them. The CDR3 sequence is 13 residues long. CDR1 and CDR2 (germline): SGHRS, YFSETQ. The CDR3: CASSPGTNYGYTF. For the CDR3, the DNA is TGCGCCAGCAGCCCTGGGACAAACTATGGCTACACCTTC.

The gene calls are TRBV7-6 and TRBJ1-6; the D gene is possibly TRBD1 (5 bases). The CDR3 consists of 14 residues. Germline CDR1 reads SGHVS; CDR2 reads FNYEAQ. V lost 5 bases and J 6 bases, leaving 11 bases between the germline ends. The DNA of the CDR3 is TGTGCCAGCAGCCCGCAGGGTATTAATTCACCCCTCCACTTT. It specifies CASSPQGINSPLHF.

This clone appeared a few times. The chain couples TRBV11-2 to TRBJ2-2; TRBD1 is a possible D gene (6 bases). Trimming removed 1 base at V and 6 bases at J, with 12 bases between. The CDR3 runs 15 residues. Germline assignment: CDR1 SGHAT and CDR2 FQNNGV. The CDR3 DNA follows: TGTGCCAGCAGCTTAGGAACTCAGGGGTCCGGGGAGCTGTTTTTT. It translates to CASSLGTQGSGELFF.

This clone was counted only a few times. The genes are TRBV10-3 and TRBJ1-2; 7 nucleotides align to TRBD1. The CDR3 has 16 residues. The germline V gene has CDR1 ENHRY and CDR2 SYGVKD. J gave up 0 bases and V 5 bases, and 9 bases lay outside the gene matches. The CDR3 loop is CAISRREGAANYGYTF. CDR3 coding DNA: TGTGCCATCAGTAGACGGGAGGGGGCAGCTAACTATGGCTACACCTTC.

This clone turned up a few times. The chain combines TRBV6-5 with TRBJ1-2, with D unclear. The ends were cut back, 7 bases at V and 0 bases at J, with 12 bases in the middle. The CDR3 covers 14 residues. Per germline, CDR1 MNHEY and CDR2 SVGAGI. In DNA form, the CDR3 reads TGTGCCAGCAAACTGGGGTCAGCTAACTATGGCTACACCTTC. The encoded protein is CASKLGSANYGYTF.

This clone was detected a few times. Other DNA sequences within the sample encode an identical CDR3. The J gene is TRBJ1-1, the V gene TRBV29-1, with D possibly being TRBD1 (5 bases). This CDR3 spans 13 amino acids. V lost 7 bases, J lost 0 bases, and 12 bases lay in between. Germline-derived CDR1 and CDR2 are SQVTM and ANQGSEA. In nucleotides, the CDR3 is TGCAGCGGTTCCGGACATCTGAACACTGAAGCTTTCTTT. This sequence encodes CSGSGHLNTEAFF.

In its sample, this clone was seen many times. The V gene is TRBV2, the J gene TRBJ2-1; D is unclear. Trimming removed 4 bases at V and 6 bases at J, with 10 bases between. The CDR3 sequence is 13 residues long. Germline CDR1 and CDR2: SNHLY and FYNNEI. The CDR3 loop reads CASSVGQTNEQFF. The CDR3 DNA is TGTGCCAGCAGTGTAGGCCAGACCAATGAGCAGTTCTTC. Complete variable domain (other parts from reference TRBV2 and TRBJ2-1): EPEVTQTPSHQVTQMGQEVILRCVPISNHLYFYWYRQILGQKVEFLVSFYNNEISEKSEIFDDQFSVERPDGSNFTLKIRSTKLEDSAMYFCASSVGQTNEQFFGPGTRLTVL.

CDR3 loop: CASRERLARSSYEQYF. The CDR3, as DNA: TGTGCCAGCAGGGAGAGACTAGCCCGTTCGTCCTACGAGCAGTACTTC. The chain has TRBV2 and TRBJ2-7; 7 nucleotides match TRBD2. J was trimmed by 1 base and V by 6 bases; bases with no gene match: 12. The CDR3 has 16 residues. In germline, CDR1 is SNHLY, CDR2 FYNNEI.

This clone was counted between two and nine times. The CDR3: CASSPPRQGQTDTQYF. The CDR3 region has the DNA TGTGCCAGCAGCCCGCCGAGACAGGGTCAGACAGATACGCAGTATTTT. The genes are TRBV5-4 and TRBJ2-3; the match to TRBD1 covers 7 bases. Germline loops: CDR1 SGHNT, CDR2 YYREEE (reference sequence). The V segment lost 4 bases and the J segment 3 bases; nucleotides outside the gene matches: 11. This CDR3 region has 16 residues.